This record looks at one T cell receptor (beta chain) sequence and its context. Its binding antigen is unknown. It has no much larger one-base neighbor in the sample; base qualities were not kept. The data stem from a study of OX40 agonist ivuxolimab in advanced cancers. About the study as a whole: Ivuxolimab, which targeted the costimulatory receptor OX40 (CD134), was an agonistic, fully human IgG2 monoclonal antibody. The paper covers the monotherapy dose-escalation part of the phase I ivuxolimab trial, which included N of about 50 patients. Prior anti-PD-1, anti-PD-L1 or anti-CTLA-4 therapy was permitted, and about two fifths of dose-escalation patients had received checkpoint inhibitors. Intravenous ivuxolimab was administered to patients every 2 weeks at six dose levels: 0.01, 0.1, 0.3, 1.5, 3 and 10 mg/kg. In the dose-escalation cohort, 82.7% of patients were male, and the mean age was roughly 60 years, with a range of 23 to 79. Of the roughly 51 dose-escalation patients, hepatocellular carcinoma was present in around 19, melanoma in around 15, renal cell carcinoma in 9 and head and neck cancer in 9. The point of sequencing TCRbeta in the periphery was to test whether ivuxolimab changed TCR sequence diversity and drove clonal T-cell expansion. Partial responses were achieved by three dose-escalation patients, of whom one had hepatocellular carcinoma and two had cutaneous melanoma. General study outcomes and caveats: After ivuxolimab, more expanded clones were found on average in CD8+ T cells than in CD4+ T cells. Which antigens the clonally expanded peripheral T cells were specific for was not determined. Low levels of normalized T-cell clonal expansion were also seen in some nonresponding patients. At doses of 0.1 to 3.0 mg/kg, clonal expansion of both CD4+ and CD8+ blood T cells was observed from baseline to week 6. In partial responders in the 0.1-3.0 mg/kg groups, normalized peripheral clonal expansion was found to be among the lowest, especially among CD8+ T cells.

The trial excluded patients who had a history of autoimmune disease or were on systemic immunosuppression. Peripheral blood for TCR sequencing was collected from all dose cohorts at baseline, on cycle 4 day 1, and on cycle 7 day 1. The samples were taken from a phase I, first-in-human, multicenter, open-label dose-escalation trial of ivuxolimab. Adults with locally advanced or metastatic melanoma, renal cell, hepatocellular, or head and neck squamous cell carcinoma were enrolled in the trial. CD4+ and CD8+ T cells were sorted separately from peripheral blood before TCR sequencing. Genomic DNA was isolated from the sorted cells so that the TCRbeta CDR3 region could be sequenced. The immunoSEQ Assay was used for sequencing of TCRbeta CDR3 regions. Entries here come from immuneACCESS through TCRdb and include only in-frame sequences with V and J called. Some clones fail to appear in such tables; in the studies checked, an unresolved V gene covers under half of the shortfall, and the cause of the remainder is unknown. Recorded for this sample are approximately 79,000 clones; approximately 92% of them occurred a single time. The ten largest clones represent approximately 8.6% of the sample.

Per the germline V gene, SGHAT is the CDR1 and FQNNGV is the CDR2. The CDR3 starts with the cysteine, ends with the phenylalanine, and has 10 residues. The only DNA kept is the CDR3, 30 bases in frame from the first base. V and J lose 8 bases and 4 bases, and a span of 5 bases separates them. Here the chain combines TRBV11-2 and TRBJ2-5, with the D gene uncertain. This receptor was obtained from an adult with an advanced solid tumor such as melanoma, head and neck, liver or kidney cancer. The sample in question was CD4+ or CD8+ T cells sorted from blood, obtained in a trial of the OX40 agonist ivuxolimab. The bases read TGTGCCAGCGACGGAGAGACCCAGTACTTC. It translates to CASDGETQYF. Where the CDR3 stops, the reference TRBV11-2 and TRBJ2-5 genes take over; the full variable domain is EAGVAQSPRYKIIEKRQSVAFWCNPISGHATLYWYQQILGQGPKLLIQFQNNGVVDDSQLPKDRFSAERLKGVDSTLKIQPAKLEDSAVYLCASDGETQYFGPGTRLLVL.